Each of the 25 T cell receptor beta chains below was sequenced from the same sample in a study of CD8 T cells in ankylosing spondylitis. Each CDR3 protein is one row after TCRdb ran MiXCR on the 5' RACE reads. The data show approximately 110,000 distinct CDR3 sequences, around 24% seen once. The sequenced sample consisted of synovial fluid, either unsorted or a sorted T cell fraction (not recorded which). The receptors originated from a male donor with ankylosing spondylitis.

This clonotype has a count of ten or more. This chain links TRBV25-1 with TRBJ2-5, with D tentatively TRBD2 (6 bases). CDR1 is MGHDK and CDR2 is SYGVNS in the germline V gene. Trimming left V 0 bases short and J 5 bases short, with 13 bases between. The CDR3 contains 15 residues. The CDR3 reads CASSEYTSRWETQYF. The CDR3 DNA reads TGTGCCAGCAGTGAATATACTAGCCGGTGGGAGACCCAGTACTTC.

The rearrangement uses TRBV20-1 and TRBJ2-5, with TRBD2 identical over 13 bases. Germline V gene data show CDR1 as DFQATT and CDR2 as SNEGSKA (reference sequence). Trimming at V came to 3 bases and at J to 5 bases, leaving 9 bases not matched to a gene. The CDR3 is made up of 16 amino acids. The CDR3 nucleotides are TGCAGTGCTAGCCCCGGTGGGACTAGCGGGACCGAGACCCAGTACTTC. Its translation: CSASPGGTSGTETQYF.

The chain joins TRBV18 to TRBJ2-1, with D maybe TRBD2 (5 bases). V lost 3 bases, J lost 0 bases, and 15 bases lay in between. Germline lookup yields CDR1 KGHSH and CDR2 LQKENI. The CDR3 is 17 amino acids. CDR3 nucleotides: TGTGCCAGCTCACCGCTCAGCGGTGGGAGCTCCTACAATGAGCAGTTCTTC. This sequence encodes CASSPLSGGSSYNEQFF.

This clonotype was seen a few times. V is TRBV24-1 and J is TRBJ2-1; 9 nucleotides match TRBD2. The CDR3 loop spans 13 amino acids. The germline CDR1 and CDR2 sequences are KGHDR and SFDVKD. The CDR3 spells CAVASGNYNEQFF. The CDR3 DNA follows: TGTGCGGTGGCTAGCGGGAATTACAATGAGCAGTTCTTC.

The rearrangement links TRBV10-2 to TRBJ2-7; D ambiguous. The CDR3 has 14 residues. Per germline, CDR1 WSHSY and CDR2 SAAADI. Trimming stripped 2 bases from V and 0 bases from J, with 8 bases between. CDR3 amino acids: CASSEDGSSYEQYF. In DNA, the CDR3 is TGCGCCAGCAGTGAGGACGGGTCCTCCTACGAGCAGTACTTC.

CDR3 bases: TGTGCCAGTAGTACAGGGGGTTCCTATAATTCACCCCTCCACTTT. Protein sequence: CASSTGGSYNSPLHF. This rearrangement joins TRBV19 to TRBJ1-6, with 7 nucleotides matching TRBD1. This CDR3 is built from 15 residues. After removal of 4 bases from V and 1 base from J, the junction contained 1 base not matched to a gene. Germline V lookup: CDR1 LNHDA, CDR2 SQIVND (reference sequence). The variable domain in full, with the rest retrieved from reference TRBV19 and TRBJ1-6, is DGGITQSPKYLFRKEGQNVTLSCEQNLNHDAMYWYRQDPGQGLRLIYYSQIVNDFQKGDIAEGYSVSREKKESFPLTVTSAQKNPTAFYLCASSTGGSYNSPLHFGNGTRLTVT.

A few counts support this clonotype. The chain joins TRBV15 to TRBJ2-1; 9 bases line up with TRBD1. CDR3 length: 14 residues. Germline CDR1 reads LNHNV; CDR2 reads YYDKDF (reference sequence). The V gene end was trimmed by 4 bases and the J gene end by 10 bases; junction bases not matched to a gene: 8. The CDR3 reads CATSIRDRALEQFF. CDR3 DNA: TGTGCCACCAGCATCCGGGACAGGGCGTTAGAGCAGTTCTTC.

This clonotype was observed a single time. The V call is TRBV3-1, the J call TRBJ1-3; 8 nucleotides line up with TRBD1. The V and J ends lost 0 bases and 4 bases, in that order; junction bases with no gene match: 8. This CDR3 comprises 17 residues. In germline, CDR1 is LGHDT, CDR2 YNNKEL (reference sequence). CDR3 sequence reads: CASSQDFGTGLGNTIYF. Written as DNA, the CDR3 is TGTGCCAGCAGCCAAGATTTTGGGACAGGCCTAGGAAACACCATATATTTT.

This chain joins TRBV4-2 and TRBJ1-4, with 9 bases matching TRBD1. CDR1 and CDR2 (germline): LGHNA, YNFKEQ. Losses at the gene ends were 4 bases for V and 5 bases for J; bases not matched to a gene: 2. CDR3 length equals 14 residues. The CDR3 loop is CASSPGTGNEKLFF. Written as DNA, the CDR3 is TGTGCCAGCAGCCCTGGGACAGGGAATGAAAAACTGTTTTTT.

This clonotype was counted a few times. This rearrangement joins TRBV10-3 to TRBJ2-2; D is tentatively TRBD1 or TRBD2 (5 bases each). Germline V CDR1 and CDR2: ENHRY, SYGVKD. The V and J ends lost 2 bases and 7 bases respectively, with 11 bases between them. The CDR3 has 14 residues. CDR3 nucleotide sequence: TGTGCCATCAGTGAGAGGGACCTCGGCGGGGAGCTGTTTTTT. Protein product: CAISERDLGGELFF.

This clonotype appeared a few times. This chain links TRBV20-1 with TRBJ2-3; D may match TRBD1 or TRBD2 (7 bases each). CDR3 size: 16 residues. Trimming left V 0 bases short and J 4 bases short, with 17 bases between. Germline CDR1 is DFQATT and CDR2 is SNEGSKA (reference sequence). CDR3 nucleotides: TGCAGTGCTAGAGATTTCCAGGGGGGAGGGCCAGATACGCAGTATTTT. Protein: CSARDFQGGGPDTQYF.

The rearrangement joins TRBV4-2 to TRBJ2-1; D may correspond to TRBD1 or TRBD2 (6 bases each). The germline V gene has CDR1 LGHNA and CDR2 YNFKEQ. The CDR3 consists of 17 residues. Trimming left V 0 bases short and J 4 bases short, with 16 bases between. The CDR3 region is CASSQEGRGVLYNEQFF. CDR3 bases: TGTGCCAGCAGCCAAGAGGGAAGGGGGGTGTTGTACAATGAGCAGTTCTTC.

There are a few counts of this clonotype. This chain links TRBV18 with TRBJ2-7; tentatively, D is TRBD2 (5 bases). This CDR3 has 14 residues. Germline-derived CDR1 and CDR2 are KGHSH and LQKENI. Trimming pared 4 bases from V and 2 bases from J, leaving 12 bases between. The DNA of the CDR3 is TGTGCCAGCTCACTAGATACGGGAACCTACGAGCAGTACTTC. Translating gives CASSLDTGTYEQYF.

This clonotype showed up many times. The chain uses TRBV13 and TRBJ1-1, with 11 bases identical to TRBD1. The CDR3 extends over 16 amino acids. J lost 5 bases, V lost 4 bases, and 9 bases had no gene match. Germline V CDR1 and CDR2: PRHDT, FYEKMQ (reference sequence). The CDR3, as DNA: TGTGCCAGCAGCTCGATGGGACAGGGGGTAATTACTGAAGCTTTCTTT. This encodes CASSSMGQGVITEAFF.

The chain uses TRBV24-1 and TRBJ2-1, with D perhaps TRBD2 (6 bases). V gave up 7 bases and J gave up 0 bases, with 12 bases separating them. CDR3 size: 15 residues. Germline V gene lookup returns CDR1 KGHDR and CDR2 SFDVKD. The CDR3 spells CATSPRGSSYNEQFF. The CDR3 nucleotides read TGTGCCACCAGCCCCCGGGGGAGCTCCTACAATGAGCAGTTCTTC.

The chain uses TRBV18 and TRBJ2-2, with 11 bases aligning to TRBD2. The CDR3 is made up of 18 amino acids. Germline CDR1 is KGHSH and CDR2 is LQKENI. V was clipped by 3 bases and J by 4 bases; unmatched bases: 10. The CDR3 spells CASSPVLAGGGATGELFF. CDR3 DNA: TGTGCCAGCTCACCGGTCCTAGCGGGAGGCGGTGCCACCGGGGAGCTGTTTTTT.

V gene TRBV18 combines with J gene TRBJ2-2; TRBD1 matches 12 bases. This CDR3 has 20 amino acids. CDR1 is KGHSH and CDR2 is LQKENI in the germline V gene. V was clipped by 5 bases and J by 0 bases; unmatched bases: 13. The CDR3 coding sequence is TGTGCCAGCTCAGCTATCTCCGGGACAGGGGGCTTTTCGAACACCGGGGAGCTGTTTTTT. It codes for CASSAISGTGGFSNTGELFF.

This clonotype was counted only a few times. The V and J genes are TRBV12-3 or TRBV12-4 and TRBJ1-3; 8 positions match TRBD1. CDR3 size: 16 residues. With V trimmed by 7 bases and J by 0 bases, 8 bases remained unmatched. DNA for the CDR3: TGTGCCAGCAACTCCGGACAGGGCCCCTCTGGAAACACCATATATTTT. It specifies CASNSGQGPSGNTIYF.

This clonotype was seen more than once but under ten times. The genes are TRBV10-3 and TRBJ2-1; D ambiguous. The germline gives CDR1 ENHRY, CDR2 SYGVKD. This CDR3 has 12 residues. Trimming stripped 10 bases from V and 8 bases from J, with 15 bases between. The CDR3 spells CATGLPRDEQFF. For the CDR3, the DNA is TGTGCCACAGGCCTTCCTCGCGATGAGCAGTTCTTC.

In its sample, this clonotype was seen a few times. The chain links TRBV12-3 or TRBV12-4 to TRBJ2-2, with D perhaps TRBD1 or TRBD2 (5 bases each). The V end was cut by 6 bases, the J end by 6 bases, with 14 bases between. This CDR3 region has 14 residues. The CDR3 bases are TGTGCCAGCAGCCGGGACCCCTGGGCCGGGGAGCTGTTTTTT. Protein sequence: CASSRDPWAGELFF.

This clonotype was detected ten times or more. The gene calls are TRBV19 and TRBJ1-3; 9 bases line up with TRBD1. Germline CDR1 is LNHDA and CDR2 is SQIVND (reference sequence). CDR3 length: 17 residues. After removal of 11 bases from V and 4 bases from J, the junction contained 18 bases not matched to a gene. The CDR3 is CASQGGQGGLGGNTIYF. The CDR3 nucleotides are TGTGCCTCTCAGGGGGGACAGGGAGGCCTTGGAGGAAACACCATATATTTT.

The V call is TRBV29-1, the J call TRBJ2-3; no clear D. Germline loops: CDR1 SQVTM, CDR2 ANQGSEA. The CDR3 length is 12 residues. Trimming left V 7 bases short and J 0 bases short, with 8 bases between. The CDR3 here is CSGADSTDTQYF. CDR3 sequence (DNA): TGCAGCGGGGCAGACAGCACAGATACGCAGTATTTT.

This clonotype has only a few counts. This chain joins TRBV20-1 and TRBJ2-4, with 9 bases aligning to TRBD2. Trimming cost V 0 bases and J 2 bases; bases outside gene matches: 23. The CDR3 consists of 22 residues. Looked up from germline, CDR1 is DFQATT and CDR2 is SNEGSKA (reference sequence). The chain's CDR3 is CSARDPLGFSGRRSGTKNIQYF. DNA of the CDR3: TGCAGTGCTAGAGACCCCCTGGGCTTTAGCGGGAGAAGGAGTGGTACCAAAAACATTCAGTACTTC.

V is TRBV4-1 and J is TRBJ2-1, with 7 bases fitting TRBD1. The V and J ends lost 3 bases and 0 bases, in that order; junction bases with no gene match: 5. The CDR3 has 16 residues. Germline CDR1 MGHRA, CDR2 YSYEKL. Written as DNA, the CDR3 is TGCGCCAGCAGCCACCCCAGGGGGAGCTCCTACAATGAGCAGTTCTTC. Protein sequence: CASSHPRGSSYNEQFF.

The V and J genes are TRBV20-1 and TRBJ2-1; D unclear. The CDR3 loop spans 14 amino acids. Trimming left V 1 base short and J 3 bases short, with 10 bases between. From germline, CDR1 is DFQATT and CDR2 SNEGSKA (reference sequence). CDR3: CSARVPTGYNEQFF. The CDR3 DNA reads TGCAGTGCTAGAGTCCCGACTGGCTACAATGAGCAGTTCTTC.